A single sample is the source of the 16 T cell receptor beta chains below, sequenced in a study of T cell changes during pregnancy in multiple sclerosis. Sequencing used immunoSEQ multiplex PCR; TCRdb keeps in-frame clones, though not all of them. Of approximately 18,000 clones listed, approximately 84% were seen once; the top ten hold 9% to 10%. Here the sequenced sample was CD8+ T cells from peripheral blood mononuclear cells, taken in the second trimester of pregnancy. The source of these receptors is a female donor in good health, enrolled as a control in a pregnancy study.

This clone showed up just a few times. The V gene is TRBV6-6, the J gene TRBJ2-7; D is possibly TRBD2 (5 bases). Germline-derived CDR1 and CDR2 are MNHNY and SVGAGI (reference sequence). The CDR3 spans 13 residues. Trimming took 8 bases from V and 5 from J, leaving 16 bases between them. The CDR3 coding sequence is TGTGCCAGCTCCCGGACCGTGCGGGACGAGCAGTACTTC. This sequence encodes CASSRTVRDEQYF.

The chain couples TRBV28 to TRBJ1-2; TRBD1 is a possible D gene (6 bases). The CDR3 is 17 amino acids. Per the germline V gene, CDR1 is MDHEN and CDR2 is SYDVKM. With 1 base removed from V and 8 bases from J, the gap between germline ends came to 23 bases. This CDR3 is CASSLLGGGTQIEGYTF. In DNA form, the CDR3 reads TGTGCCAGCAGTTTATTAGGGGGGGGGACGCAAATTGAGGGCTACACCTTC.

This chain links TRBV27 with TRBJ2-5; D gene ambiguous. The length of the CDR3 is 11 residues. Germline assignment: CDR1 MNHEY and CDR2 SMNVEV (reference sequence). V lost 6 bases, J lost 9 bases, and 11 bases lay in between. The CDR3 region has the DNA TGTGCCAGCAGCAGATGCCTAGCCCAGTACTTC. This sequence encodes CASSRCLAQYF.

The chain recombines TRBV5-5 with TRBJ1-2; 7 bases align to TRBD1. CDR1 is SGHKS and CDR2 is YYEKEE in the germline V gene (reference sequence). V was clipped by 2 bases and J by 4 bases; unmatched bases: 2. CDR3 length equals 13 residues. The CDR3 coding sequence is TGTGCCAGCAGCTTAGGGACAGTCTATGGCTACACCTTC. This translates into CASSLGTVYGYTF.

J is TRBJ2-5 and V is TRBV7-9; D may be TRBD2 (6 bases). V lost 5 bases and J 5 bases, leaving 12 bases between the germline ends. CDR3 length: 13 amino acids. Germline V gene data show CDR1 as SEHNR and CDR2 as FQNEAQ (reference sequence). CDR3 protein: CASSPGTSETQYF. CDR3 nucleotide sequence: TGTGCCAGCAGCCCTGGGACTTCGGAGACCCAGTACTTC.

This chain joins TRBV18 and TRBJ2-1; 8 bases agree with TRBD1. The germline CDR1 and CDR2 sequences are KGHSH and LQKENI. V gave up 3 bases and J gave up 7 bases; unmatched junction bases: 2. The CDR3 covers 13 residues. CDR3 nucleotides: TGTGCCAGCTCACCCCACAGGGGGAATGAGCAGTTCTTC. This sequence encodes CASSPHRGNEQFF. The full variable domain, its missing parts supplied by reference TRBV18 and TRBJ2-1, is NAGVMQNPRHLVRRRGQEARLRCSPMKGHSHVYWYRQLPEEGLKFMVYLQKENIIDESGMPKERFSAEFPKEGPSILRIQQVVRGDSAAYFCASSPHRGNEQFFGPGTRLTVL.

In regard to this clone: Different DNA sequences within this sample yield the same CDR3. CDR3 in DNA: TGTGCCACCAGGTCCCCAGGGGACCCTTATGGCTACACCTTC. Encoded protein: CATRSPGDPYGYTF. V gene TRBV15 combines with J gene TRBJ1-2; the D gene is possibly TRBD1 (6 bases). V gave up 6 bases and J gave up 5 bases, with 16 bases separating them. The CDR3 runs 14 residues. Germline assignment: CDR1 LNHNV and CDR2 YYDKDF (reference sequence).

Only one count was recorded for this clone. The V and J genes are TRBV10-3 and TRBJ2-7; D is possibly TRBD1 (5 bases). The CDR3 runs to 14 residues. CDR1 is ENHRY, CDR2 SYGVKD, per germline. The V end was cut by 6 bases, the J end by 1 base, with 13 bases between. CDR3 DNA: TGTGCCATCAGCCCGACAGCGACTTCCTACGAGCAGTACTTC. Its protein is CAISPTATSYEQYF.

For the CDR3, the DNA is TGCGCCAGCAGCCTGGGAGGCGGCGACACCGGGGAGCTGTTTTTT. It specifies CASSLGGGDTGELFF. The chain combines TRBV4-3 with TRBJ2-2; tentatively, D is TRBD2 (6 bases). Between the trimmed V and J ends, which lost 4 bases and 3 bases, there was a span of 12 bases. The length of the CDR3 is 15 residues. Germline CDR1 and CDR2: LGHNA and YSLEER.

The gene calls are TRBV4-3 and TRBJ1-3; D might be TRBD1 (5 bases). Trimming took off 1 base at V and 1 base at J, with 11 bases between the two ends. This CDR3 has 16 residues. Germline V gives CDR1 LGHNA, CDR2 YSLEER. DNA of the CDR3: TGCGCCAGCAGCCAAGGGGCCGGACAATCTGGAAACACCATATATTTT. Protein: CASSQGAGQSGNTIYF.

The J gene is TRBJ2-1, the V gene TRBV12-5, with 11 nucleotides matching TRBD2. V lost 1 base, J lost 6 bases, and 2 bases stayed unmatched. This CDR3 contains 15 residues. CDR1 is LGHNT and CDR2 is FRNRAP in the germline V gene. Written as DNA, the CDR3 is TGTGCTAGTGGTTTGGAGGGACTAGCGGCCAATGAGCAGTTCTTC. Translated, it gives CASGLEGLAANEQFF.

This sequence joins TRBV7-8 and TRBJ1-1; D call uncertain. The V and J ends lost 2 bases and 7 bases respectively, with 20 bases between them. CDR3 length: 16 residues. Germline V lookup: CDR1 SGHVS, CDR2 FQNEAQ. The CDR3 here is CASSLSAHGRDDEAFF. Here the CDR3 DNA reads TGTGCCAGCAGCTTATCGGCCCATGGGCGAGACGATGAAGCTTTCTTT.

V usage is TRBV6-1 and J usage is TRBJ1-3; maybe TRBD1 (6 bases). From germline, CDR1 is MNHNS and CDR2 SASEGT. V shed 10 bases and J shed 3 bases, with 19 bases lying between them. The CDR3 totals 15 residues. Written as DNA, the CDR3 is TGTGCCACCGACCTCGGGGGGGCTGGTGGAAACACCATATATTTT. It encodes CATDLGGAGGNTIYF.

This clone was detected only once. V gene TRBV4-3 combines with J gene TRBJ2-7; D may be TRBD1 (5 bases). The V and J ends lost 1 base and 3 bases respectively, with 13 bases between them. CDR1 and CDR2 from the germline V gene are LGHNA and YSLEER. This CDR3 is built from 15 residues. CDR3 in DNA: TGCGCCAGCAGCCAAGCCCAGGGTACCATCTACGAGCAGTACTTC. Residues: CASSQAQGTIYEQYF.

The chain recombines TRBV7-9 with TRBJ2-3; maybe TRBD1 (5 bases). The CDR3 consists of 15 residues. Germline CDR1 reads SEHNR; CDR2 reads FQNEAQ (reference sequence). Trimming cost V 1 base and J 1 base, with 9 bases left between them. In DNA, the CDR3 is TGTGCCAGCAGCTTAGGAGACAGCCGCACAGATACGCAGTATTTT. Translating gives CASSLGDSRTDTQYF.

The CDR3 DNA reads as TGTGCCAGCAGTGTTCCTAGCGGGGGGGCTGGAGATACGCAGTATTTT. It specifies CASSVPSGGAGDTQYF. The genes are TRBV2 and TRBJ2-3, with 12 nucleotides matching TRBD2. The junction had 7 bases not matched to a gene; V was cut back by 4 bases and J by 5 bases. CDR1 and CDR2 (germline): SNHLY, FYNNEI. This CDR3 region has 16 residues.